These 5 T cell receptor beta chains came from one sample sequenced in a study of T cells in Graves' hyperthyroidism and ophthalmopathy. The investigators amplified TCR beta CDR3 regions from RNA transcripts. When the TCR CDR3 underwent first-round RT-PCR, the HTBI primer set was used. TCRdb ran MiXCR on the multiplex PCR reads and lists one entry per CDR3 protein. The sample yields about 620,000 distinct CDR3 sequences, roughly 15% seen once. Material for sequencing was blood. The receptors were sampled from a woman in her twenties or thirties with Graves' hyperthyroidism.

The genes are TRBV29-1 and TRBJ2-7; unclear D gene. The germline CDR1 and CDR2 sequences are SQVTM and ANQGSEA. Trimming removed 4 bases at V and 0 bases at J, with 7 bases between. The CDR3 is 12 amino acids. The CDR3 loop is CSVGGISYEQYF. As DNA, the CDR3 is TGCAGCGTTGGGGGTATCTCCTACGAGCAGTACTTC.

This clonotype occurred a few times. V usage is TRBV27 and J usage is TRBJ1-5; maybe TRBD1 (5 bases). The CDR3 sequence is 15 residues long. V shed 3 bases and J shed 3 bases, with 12 bases lying between them. Germline loops: CDR1 MNHEY, CDR2 SMNVEV (reference sequence). This CDR3 reads CASSLGQGLNQPQHF. The CDR3 coding sequence is TGTGCCAGCAGTTTGGGCCAGGGTCTCAATCAGCCCCAGCATTTT.

Only a few counts were recorded for this clonotype. The V gene is TRBV19, the J gene TRBJ1-2; 9 nucleotides align to TRBD1. CDR1 and CDR2 from the germline V gene are LNHDA and SQIVND (reference sequence). The CDR3 covers 13 residues. J was trimmed by 8 bases and V by 3 bases; bases with no gene match: 4. This CDR3 is CASSMDRGSGYTF. The CDR3 DNA reads as TGTGCCAGTAGTATGGACAGGGGTAGCGGCTACACCTTC.

V usage is TRBV5-4 and J usage is TRBJ2-1; D call uncertain. The CDR3 sequence is 15 residues long. Germline values: CDR1 SGHNT, CDR2 YYREEE (reference sequence). V lost 2 bases to trimming and J lost 6 bases, with 15 bases between them. The CDR3, as DNA: TGTGCCAGCAGCTTCGGACGGACGCCCGGCAATGAGCAGTTCTTC. As protein: CASSFGRTPGNEQFF.

This clonotype was detected many times. The chain has TRBV30 and TRBJ2-3; no clear D. Germline assignment: CDR1 GTSNPN and CDR2 SVGIG (reference sequence). The CDR3 has 12 residues. Trimming shortened V by 0 bases and J by 6 bases, and 7 bases separated the two germline ends. For the CDR3, the DNA is TGTGCCTGGAGTGTACTTCGGGATACGCAGTATTTT. This encodes CAWSVLRDTQYF.